Each of the 14 T cell receptor beta chains below was sequenced from the same sample in a study of Graves' ophthalmopathy and Graves' hyperthyroidism. The authors amplified TCR beta CDR3 regions from RNA transcripts. First-round RT-PCR used HTBI primers; second-round multiplex PCR followed. In TCRdb, the multiplex PCR reads were re-called with MiXCR into one record per CDR3 protein. The table lists about 25,000 distinct CDR3 sequences, 48% of them singletons. The sample consisted of peripheral blood. The receptors here all came from an adult woman with stable Graves' hyperthyroidism.

V usage is TRBV7-9 and J usage is TRBJ2-7, with TRBD2 identical over 9 bases. Germline CDR1 SEHNR, CDR2 FQNEAQ (reference sequence). The CDR3 contains 17 residues. V dropped 4 bases and J dropped 0; count of bases not matched to a gene: 10. CDR3 nucleotide sequence: TGTGCCAGCAGCTCGGCTAGCGGGACTACGAGCTCCTACGAGCAGTACTTC. Translated, it gives CASSSASGTTSSYEQYF.

This clonotype occurred many times. Just one base apart from a much larger clone, this may be a read error. V and J are TRBV13 and TRBJ2-5, with D perhaps matching TRBD1 (6 bases). CDR1 is PRHDT and CDR2 is FYEKMQ in the germline V gene (reference sequence). The CDR3 consists of 15 residues. Trimming took off 4 bases at V and 5 bases at J, with 17 bases between the two ends. DNA of the CDR3: TGTGCCAGCAGCTCGCGGCAGGGGCCAGGGGAGACCCAGTACTTC. Translation gives CASSSRQGPGETQYF.

The chain uses TRBV29-1 and TRBJ2-7, with TRBD2 identical over 8 bases. The CDR3 length is 13 residues. Trimming took 0 bases from V and 2 from J; bases not matched to a gene: 0. Germline values: CDR1 SQVTM, CDR2 ANQGSEA. CDR3 bases: TGCAGCGTTGAAGACGGGGGGGCCTACGAGCAGTACTTC. Translating gives CSVEDGGAYEQYF.

This clonotype has only a few counts. The chain couples TRBV12-3 or TRBV12-4 to TRBJ1-3; D gene unclear. Trimming left V 5 bases short and J 4 bases short, with 3 bases between. The CDR3 sequence is 11 residues long. The CDR3 sequence is CASSRGNTIYF. The CDR3 DNA follows: TGTGCCAGCAGTCGGGGAAACACCATATATTTT.

In its sample, this clonotype was seen a few times. The chain is built from TRBV9 and TRBJ2-2; D is uncertain. The CDR3 runs to 13 residues. Germline CDR1 reads SGDLS; CDR2 reads YYNGEE. V lost 0 bases, J lost 5 bases, and 5 bases lay in between. The CDR3 spells CASSVGGTGELFF. Here the CDR3 DNA reads TGTGCCAGCAGCGTAGGAGGAACCGGGGAGCTGTTTTTT.

This clonotype is medium-sized within its sample. This chain joins TRBV20-1 and TRBJ2-1; D is undetermined. The CDR3 is made up of 13 amino acids. Trimming pared 2 bases from V and 6 bases from J, leaving 11 bases between. Germline values: CDR1 DFQATT, CDR2 SNEGSKA (reference sequence). The CDR3, as DNA: TGCAGTGCTAGACTTTCGCCGCCCAATGAGCAGTTCTTC. This translates into CSARLSPPNEQFF.

This clonotype was recorded at least ten times. This chain joins TRBV27 and TRBJ2-3; D is ambiguous. Trimming took off 6 bases at V and 1 base at J, with 8 bases between the two ends. This CDR3 region has 13 residues. The germline V gene has CDR1 MNHEY and CDR2 SMNVEV (reference sequence). The CDR3 protein is CASSPWGTDTQYF. The CDR3 DNA reads TGTGCCAGCAGCCCATGGGGCACAGATACGCAGTATTTT.

At least ten counts were recorded for this clonotype. The J gene is TRBJ2-7, the V gene TRBV24-1; D gene uncertain. This CDR3 contains 12 residues. Germline values: CDR1 KGHDR, CDR2 SFDVKD. The V gene lost 3 bases and the J gene lost 9 bases, with 11 bases spanning the gap. The CDR3 bases are TGTGCCACCAGTGATGGGGTCCACGGGCAGTACTTC. This encodes CATSDGVHGQYF.

Notes on this clonotype: This is likely a read error, given that the CDR3 carries no conserved phenylalanine or tryptophan at its end. No DNA is shown, since the ends of the CDR3 on it are uncertain; the CDR3 is the one TCRdb lists. The chain recombines TRBV5-1 with TRBJ2-2. The CDR3 length is 9 residues, termini included. Germline V gene data show CDR1 as SGHRS and CDR2 as YFSETQ. The CDR3 loop is CASSLEQAG.

Of note for this clonotype: This may come from a read error, since a much larger clone is one base off. V usage is TRBV18 and J usage is TRBJ1-5; TRBD1 matches 7 bases. Looked up from germline, CDR1 is KGHSH and CDR2 is LQKENI. V lost 4 bases and J lost 5; bases outside the gene matches: 5. The CDR3 runs to 14 residues. The CDR3 nucleotides read TGTGCCAGCTCACGTGGACAGGCTGATCAGCCCCAGCATTTT. Its translation is CASSRGQADQPQHF.

By sample share, this clonotype is medium-sized. The chain recombines TRBV13 with TRBJ2-7, with 7 bases lining up with TRBD1. Trimming cost V 7 bases and J 4 bases; bases outside gene matches: 10. Germline loops: CDR1 PRHDT, CDR2 FYEKMQ (reference sequence). The CDR3 totals 14 residues. CDR3 DNA sequence: TGTGCCAGCACCAGAGGACAGGTGGTATACGAGCAGTACTTC. Encoded protein: CASTRGQVVYEQYF.

The rearrangement uses TRBV19 and TRBJ1-2, with TRBD1 as a possible D gene (5 bases). Trimming took off 7 bases at V and 5 bases at J, with 23 bases between the two ends. The CDR3 totals 16 residues. CDR1 and CDR2 from the germline V gene are LNHDA and SQIVND (reference sequence). The CDR3 bases are TGTGCCAGTACCTCGACGGGAGCAGGAGGGGCTTATGGCTACACCTTC. Amino acid sequence: CASTSTGAGGAYGYTF.

This chain connects TRBV7-3 to TRBJ2-1; D might be TRBD2 (6 bases). Deletions cut 2 bases from V and 4 bases from J, with 9 bases between. Germline V lookup: CDR1 SGHTA, CDR2 FQGTGA. The CDR3 has 14 amino acids. The DNA for the CDR3 is TGTGCCAGCAGCTTACGCGCGGGGTACAATGAGCAGTTCTTC. This gives the protein CASSLRAGYNEQFF.

The chain recombines TRBV11-3 with TRBJ2-5; 11 nucleotides agree with TRBD1. After removal of 5 bases from V and 4 bases from J, the junction contained 9 bases not matched to a gene. CDR1 SGHNT and CDR2 YENEEA come from the germline V gene. The CDR3 has 16 amino acids. The CDR3 sequence: CASSPRTGGLGETQYF. In nucleotides, the CDR3 is TGTGCCAGCAGCCCCCGGACAGGGGGCCTGGGAGAGACCCAGTACTTC.